These 11 T cell receptor beta chains were all obtained from the same sample, sequenced in a study of blood T cell repertoires in COVID-19. Using immunoSEQ multiplex PCR, the repertoire was profiled, and TCRdb retains in-frame clones only, with some absent. The sample gives about 53,000 clones, around 79% of which show up once; around 43% is in the top ten. Sequencing was carried out using peripheral blood. The source of these receptors is a man between 65 and 85 years old with active or convalescent COVID-19.

This rearrangement joins TRBV7-3 to TRBJ2-1; possible D gene TRBD2, 6 bases. Germline loops: CDR1 SGHTA, CDR2 FQGTGA. CDR3 length equals 13 residues. Trimming took 5 bases from V and 4 from J, leaving 9 bases between them. CDR3 amino acids: CASSRDLYNEQFF. The CDR3 nucleotides read TGTGCCAGCAGCCGGGACTTATACAATGAGCAGTTCTTC.

This chain connects TRBV7-2 to TRBJ2-7, with D possibly matching TRBD1 (6 bases). This CDR3 spans 14 amino acids. Germline loops: CDR1 SGHTA, CDR2 FQGNSA. The V end was cut by 5 bases, the J end by 7 bases, with 18 bases between. Here the CDR3 DNA reads TGTGCCAGCAGCCCACAATCTGACAGGACTGAGCAGTACTTC. Its translation: CASSPQSDRTEQYF.

The J gene is TRBJ1-2, the V gene TRBV5-1, with a weak D call TRBD1 (5 bases). Germline CDR1 is SGHRS and CDR2 is YFSETQ. V was pared by 4 bases and J by 4 bases, with 14 bases between. The CDR3 has 14 residues. CDR3 protein: CASSAQAGGYGYTF. CDR3 coding DNA: TGCGCCAGCAGCGCACAGGCGGGGGGCTATGGCTACACCTTC. Combining the CDR3 with reference TRBV5-1 and TRBJ1-2 gives the whole variable domain KAGVTQTPRYLIKTRGQQVTLSCSPISGHRSVSWYQQTPGQGLQFLFEYFSETQRNKGNFPGRFSGRQFSNSRSEMNVSTLELGDSALYLCASSAQAGGYGYTFGSGTRLTVV.

The CDR3 region is CASSVGQGGNQPQHF. The CDR3 bases are TGTGCCAGCAGCGTAGGACAGGGAGGCAATCAGCCCCAGCATTTT. The chain recombines TRBV9 with TRBJ1-5; 7 nucleotides line up with TRBD1. Unmatched junction bases numbered 2, after V lost 0 bases and J lost 2 bases. CDR1 and CDR2 (germline): SGDLS, YYNGEE. CDR3 length equals 15 residues.

The chain combines TRBV7-2 with TRBJ1-4; D is perhaps TRBD1 (6 bases). This CDR3 has 15 residues. Trimming took off 1 base at V and 8 bases at J, with 14 bases between the two ends. The germline gives CDR1 SGHTA, CDR2 FQGNSA. The CDR3 sequence is CASSLVRAQGEKLFF. CDR3 sequence (DNA): TGTGCCAGCAGCTTAGTTCGGGCCCAGGGGGAAAAACTGTTTTTT.

The chain carries TRBV19 and TRBJ2-1, with TRBD2 matching over 9 bases. With 3 bases clipped from V and 3 bases from J, the junction kept 6 bases outside the gene matches. CDR1 is LNHDA and CDR2 is SQIVND in the germline V gene (reference sequence). This CDR3 region has 16 residues. CDR3 sequence (DNA): TGTGCCAGTAGTATTTCCGGGACTAGCCTCTACAATGAGCAGTTCTTC. Amino acid sequence: CASSISGTSLYNEQFF.

The chain joins TRBV5-4 to TRBJ2-3; maybe TRBD2 (6 bases). CDR3 length equals 14 residues. Deletions cut 3 bases from V and 1 base from J, with 9 bases between. The germline V gene has CDR1 SGHNT and CDR2 YYREEE (reference sequence). CDR3 sequence reads: CASSSGGGTDTQYF. The CDR3 DNA follows: TGTGCCAGCAGCTCCGGGGGAGGCACAGATACGCAGTATTTT. Full variable domain (missing parts from reference TRBV5-4 and TRBJ2-3): ETGVTQSPTHLIKTRGQQVTLRCSSQSGHNTVSWYQQALGQGPQFIFQYYREEENGRGNFPPRFSGLQFPNYSSELNVNALELDDSALYLCASSSGGGTDTQYFGPGTRLTVL.

This clone has a count of ten or more. V is TRBV19 and J is TRBJ1-3; no clear D. CDR1 and CDR2 (germline): LNHDA, SQIVND (reference sequence). The CDR3 loop spans 14 amino acids. V lost 8 bases, J lost 0 bases, and 11 bases lay in between. CDR3 nucleotides: TGTGCCAGTTTTACCGGGAGCTCTGGAAACACCATATATTTT. Protein sequence: CASFTGSSGNTIYF. The full variable domain, its missing parts supplied by reference TRBV19 and TRBJ1-3, is DGGITQSPKYLFRKEGQNVTLSCEQNLNHDAMYWYRQDPGQGLRLIYYSQIVNDFQKGDIAEGYSVSREKKESFPLTVTSAQKNPTAFYLCASFTGSSGNTIYFGEGSWLTVV.

This sequence joins TRBV6-2 or TRBV6-3 and TRBJ2-4, with 7 nucleotides matching TRBD2. With V trimmed by 2 bases and J by 2 bases, 15 bases remained unmatched. Germline V gene lookup returns CDR1 MNHEY and CDR2 SVGEGT. This CDR3 is 19 amino acids long. The CDR3 loop is CASSYPRVAGWGTKNIQYF. CDR3 in DNA: TGTGCCAGCAGTTACCCGAGGGTAGCGGGCTGGGGGACCAAAAACATTCAGTACTTC.

This sequence joins TRBV5-6 and TRBJ2-2; a possible D gene is TRBD2 (5 bases). This CDR3 has 16 amino acids. The ends were cut back, 7 bases at V and 2 bases at J, with 18 bases in the middle. Germline V CDR1 and CDR2: SGHDT, YYEEEE. The CDR3 coding sequence is TGTGCCAGCCGCTCAACCCGGGATTTCAACACCGGGGAGCTGTTTTTT. This codes for CASRSTRDFNTGELFF.

The chain is built from TRBV28 and TRBJ2-7; 7 nucleotides line up with TRBD2. Trimming at V came to 5 bases and at J to 4 bases, leaving 5 bases not matched to a gene. The CDR3 spans 13 residues. CDR1 MDHEN and CDR2 SYDVKM come from the germline V gene. CDR3 nucleotide sequence: TGTGCCAGCAGTCCTAGCGGAGATTACGAGCAGTACTTC. It specifies CASSPSGDYEQYF. Using reference TRBV28 and TRBJ2-7 for the parts outside the CDR3, the full variable domain is DVKVTQSSRYLVKRTGEKVFLECVQDMDHENMFWYRQDPGLGLRLIYFSYDVKMKEKGDIPEGYSVSREKKERFSLILESASTNQTSMYLCASSPSGDYEQYFGPGTRLTVT.